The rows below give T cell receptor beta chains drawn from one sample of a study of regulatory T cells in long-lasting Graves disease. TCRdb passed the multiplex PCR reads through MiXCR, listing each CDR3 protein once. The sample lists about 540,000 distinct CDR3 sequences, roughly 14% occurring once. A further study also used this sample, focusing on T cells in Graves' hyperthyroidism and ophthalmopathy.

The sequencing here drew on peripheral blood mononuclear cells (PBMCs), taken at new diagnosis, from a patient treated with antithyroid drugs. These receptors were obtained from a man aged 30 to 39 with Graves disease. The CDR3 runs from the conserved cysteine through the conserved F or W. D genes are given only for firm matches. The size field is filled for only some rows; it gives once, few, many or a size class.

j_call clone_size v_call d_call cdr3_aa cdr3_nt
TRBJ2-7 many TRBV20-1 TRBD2 CSAMRTSGGIYEQYF TGCAGTGCTATGAGGACTAGCGGGGGAATCTACGAGCAGTACTTC
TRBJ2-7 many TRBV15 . CATSSRDGFYKQYF TGTGCCACCAGCAGCCGGGACGGCTTCTACAAGCAGTACTTC
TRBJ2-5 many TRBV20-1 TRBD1 CSASPGQGEETQYF TGCAGTGCTAGTCCGGGACAGGGTGAAGAGACCCAGTACTTC
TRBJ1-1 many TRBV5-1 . CASSRPGGADTEAFF TGCGCCAGCAGCCGGCCGGGGGGCGCCGACACTGAAGCTTTCTTT
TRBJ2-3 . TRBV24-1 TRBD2 CATSDPKPGTITDTQYF TGTGCCACCAGTGATCCGAAACCCGGGACTATCACAGATACGCAGTATTTT
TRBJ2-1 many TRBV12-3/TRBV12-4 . CATTRQGGSWVPFF TGTGCCACCACCCGGCAAGGTGGTTCATGGGTGCCGTTCTTC
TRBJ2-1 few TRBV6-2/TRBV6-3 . CASSYPLSGGHGGAEQFF TGTGCCAGCAGTTACCCCCTTTCGGGCGGCCACGGAGGGGCTGAGCAGTTCTTC
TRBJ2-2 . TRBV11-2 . CASSPRRSGSSNTGELFF TGTGCCAGCAGCCCTAGGAGGTCGGGGTCCTCGAACACCGGGGAGCTGTTTTTT
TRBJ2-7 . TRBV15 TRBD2 CATRGGGTSYEQYF TGTGCCACCAGGGGGGGGGGTACGTCCTACGAGCAGTACTTC
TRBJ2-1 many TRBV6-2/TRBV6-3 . CASSLGSGGWDEQFF TGTGCCAGCAGTTTAGGTAGCGGAGGTTGGGATGAGCAGTTCTTC
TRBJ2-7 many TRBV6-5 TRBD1 CASSYGQGIYEQYF TGTGCCAGCAGTTATGGACAGGGGATATACGAGCAGTACTTC
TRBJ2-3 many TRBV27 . CASRWRRSGTQYF TGTGCCAGCAGGTGGCGGAGAAGCGGTACGCAGTATTTT
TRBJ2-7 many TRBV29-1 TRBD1 CSVAGQGGPYEQYF TGCAGCGTCGCGGGACAGGGGGGCCCCTACGAGCAGTACTTC
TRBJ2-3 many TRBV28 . CASSSGGAATDTQYF TGTGCCAGCAGTTCAGGAGGGGCGGCCACAGATACGCAGTATTTT
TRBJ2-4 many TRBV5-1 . CASSLASAKNIQYF TGCGCCAGCAGCTTGGCCTCAGCCAAAAACATTCAGTACTTC
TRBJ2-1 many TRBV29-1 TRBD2 CSAGGRDLRRNEQFF TGCAGCGCGGGAGGGCGTGACCTGAGGAGGAATGAGCAGTTCTTC
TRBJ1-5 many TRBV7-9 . CASSSSDGREAQHF TGTGCCAGCAGCTCTTCGGACGGCCGGGAGGCCCAGCATTTT
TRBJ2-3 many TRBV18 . CASSSPPGDTQYF TGTGCCAGCTCGAGTCCACCTGGGGATACGCAGTATTTT
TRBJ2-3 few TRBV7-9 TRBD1 CASSWTGGRTTDTQYF TGTGCCAGCAGCTGGACAGGGGGCAGGACCACAGATACGCAGTATTTT
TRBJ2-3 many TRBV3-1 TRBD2 CASSRRAGREDTQYF TGTGCCAGCAGCCGTCGAGCGGGAAGAGAAGATACGCAGTATTTT
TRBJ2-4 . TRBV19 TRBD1 CASRGTDVYIQYF TGTGCCAGCAGAGGGACAGATGTATACATTCAGTACTTC
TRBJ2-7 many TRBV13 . CACAPSGARETYEQYF TGTGCCTGCGCACCTTCTGGGGCCCGGGAAACCTACGAGCAGTACTTC
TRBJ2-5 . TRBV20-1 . CSARVTGTGGPPAAKETQYF TGCAGTGCTAGAGTGACAGGGACGGGAGGGCCCCCCGCCGCAAAAGAGACCCAGTACTTC
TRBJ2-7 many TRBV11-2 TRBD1 CASSLGQGVLEQYF TGTGCCAGCAGCTTGGGACAGGGGGTACTCGAGCAGTACTTC